The rows below give T cell receptor beta chains drawn from one sample of a study of shared clonotypes between healthy human individuals. Assay: immunoSEQ multiplex PCR; the TCRdb copy retains only in-frame clones and omits some. The data contain some 1.5 million clones, approximately 98% of them singletons. The sample comprised naive CD4+ T cells sorted from blood. The receptor source for this set is a young man in good health. The CDR3 runs from the conserved cysteine through the conserved F or W. A D gene is named only where the DNA matches it firmly. Clone size, where shown, is once, few, many, or a class for clones that have expanded.

j_call clone_size d_call v_call cdr3_nt cdr3_aa
TRBJ2-1 NA TRBD2 TRBV27 TGTGCCAGCAGGAAAGCGGGAGGGTCCTACAATGAGCAGTTCTTC CASRKAGGSYNEQFF
TRBJ2-1 NA TRBD2 TRBV28 TGTGCCAGCAGTTCAGCTAGCGGGGAGGGCCACAATGAGCAGTTCTTC CASSSASGEGHNEQFF
TRBJ1-5 NA NA TRBV5-5 TGTGCCAGCAGCTTGGGGGGAGTCAATCAGCCCCAGCATTTT CASSLGGVNQPQHF
TRBJ2-3 once NA TRBV6-5 TGTGCCAGCAGTTACGATGTCCGTCGAGATACGCAGTATTTT CASSYDVRRDTQYF
TRBJ1-5 NA TRBD1 TRBV2 TGTGCCAGCAGCGGGACAGGCGGCAATCAGCCCCAGCATTTT CASSGTGGNQPQHF
TRBJ1-5 NA NA TRBV11-2 TGTGCCAGCAGCTTAGTTCGAGAACAGCCCCAGCATTTT CASSLVREQPQHF
TRBJ2-1 NA TRBD2 TRBV18 TGTGCCAGCTCACCCCTACCCGGGACTAGGGCCGTCAATGAGCAGTTCTTC CASSPLPGTRAVNEQFF
TRBJ2-5 NA NA TRBV2 TGTGCCAGCAGGGAGGGGACCTTCCAAGAGACCCAGTACTTC CASREGTFQETQYF
TRBJ2-7 NA TRBD1 TRBV27 TGTGCCAGCAGCCCTGATGGGACAGCACCCTACGAGCAGTACTTC CASSPDGTAPYEQYF
TRBJ1-1 NA NA TRBV25-1 TGTGCCAGCAGTCCCCTAGGCAGTTTCACTGAAGCTTTCTTT CASSPLGSFTEAFF
TRBJ2-2 NA NA TRBV10-2 TGCGCCAGCAGTGAAATTTTTAGCGGGAACACCGGGGAGCTGTTTTTT CASSEIFSGNTGELFF
TRBJ2-1 NA NA TRBV7-6 TGTGCCAGCAGCTTACTCCGACTAGGCCCTACCCCTACTACAAATGAGCAGTTCTTC CASSLLRLGPTPTTNEQFF
TRBJ2-5 NA TRBD2 TRBV4-3 TGCGCCAGCAGCCCTAGCGGGAGGCAAGAGACCCAGTACTTC CASSPSGRQETQYF
TRBJ2-1 once TRBD2 TRBV27 TGTGCCAGCAGTTACGAGGCTAGCGGCTACAATGAGCAGTTCTTC CASSYEASGYNEQFF
TRBJ2-1 NA NA TRBV9 TGTGCCAGCAGCGTAGCGGTGGGGCTGCAGTTCTTC CASSVAVGLQFF
TRBJ2-1 NA TRBD2 TRBV5-1 TGCGCCAGCAGCAGCGGACTAGCCAGATCCAATGAGCAGTTCTTC CASSSGLARSNEQFF
TRBJ2-5 NA NA TRBV28 TGTGCCAGCAGACCAGGACGTATCCAAGAGACCCAGTACTTC CASRPGRIQETQYF